A selection of T cell receptor beta chains follows, all from one sample in a study of shared clonotypes between healthy human individuals. Assay: immunoSEQ multiplex PCR; the TCRdb copy retains only in-frame clones and omits some. The sample consists of about 490,000 clones, almost 80% of them appearing once. Sequenced material: PBMCs. The receptors shown here come from a woman aged 40-49 years in good health. Some clones in this sample may be carry-over from other donors' samples. Each CDR3 is given with its conserved first and last residue. A D gene is named only where the DNA matches it firmly. Clone size is stated in some rows and not others, as once, few, many or a class when expanded.

>NA|TRBV28|NA|TRBJ1-4
TGTGCCAGCAGTTTACAGGGCTTGGGTGAAAAACTGTTTTTT
CASSLQGLGEKLFF
>NA|TRBV29-1|NA|TRBJ2-7
TGCAGTGTTGTGCTAATGAAGTCAGACGAGCAGTACTTC
CSVVLMKSDEQYF
>NA|TRBV6-1|TRBD1|TRBJ1-2
TGTGCCAGCAGTGAAGTGGGACAGGGAGGCTACACCTTC
CASSEVGQGGYTF
>once|TRBV7-6|NA|TRBJ1-2
TGTGCCAGCAGCTTAGGGCAGGGCACGGGCTACACCTTC
CASSLGQGTGYTF
>NA|TRBV7-8|TRBD2|TRBJ2-1
TGTGCCAGCAGCTCCCACAGAGGACTAGCGTTAGAGATCAATGAGCAGTTCTTC
CASSSHRGLALEINEQFF
>NA|TRBV27|TRBD1|TRBJ2-7
TGTGCCAGCAGTTTAGGCCGGGGACAGGGGCAGTACTTC
CASSLGRGQGQYF
>NA|TRBV18|TRBD1|TRBJ2-7
TGTGCCAGCTCACCCGGGACAGGCGACCCCTACGAGCAGTACTTC
CASSPGTGDPYEQYF
>NA|TRBV27|NA|TRBJ2-7
TGTGCCAGCAGTCCCGGCATCTACGAGCAGTACTTC
CASSPGIYEQYF
>NA|TRBV7-9|NA|TRBJ1-4
TGTGCCAGCAGCCGCGAACAGGGTGAAAAACTGTTTTTT
CASSREQGEKLFF
>NA|TRBV29-1|TRBD2|TRBJ2-2
TGCAGCGTTGGGACTAGCGGGAGCGGCGGGGAGCTGTTTTTT
CSVGTSGSGGELFF
>many|TRBV18|NA|TRBJ1-3
TGTGCCAGCTCACCGACCTCTGGAAACACCATATATTTT
CASSPTSGNTIYF
>NA|TRBV9|NA|TRBJ2-5
TGTGCCAGCAGCCTCGGGACTGTCCAAGAGACCCAGTACTTC
CASSLGTVQETQYF
>NA|TRBV28|NA|TRBJ2-2
TGTGCCAGCAGTTTATTCCAGGGTGCGAACACCGGGGAGCTGTTTTTT
CASSLFQGANTGELFF
>NA|TRBV19|NA|TRBJ2-1
TGTGCCAGTAGCCGCTGGAGGCTGGAGCTAGAGCATGAGCAGTTCTTC
CASSRWRLELEHEQFF
>NA|TRBV29-1|NA|TRBJ2-2
TGCAGCGTTGGGGGCGGGGCTAACACCGGGGAGCTGTTTTTT
CSVGGGANTGELFF
>NA|TRBV28|NA|TRBJ2-3
TGTGCCAGCAGTTTATACGGGAGAACAGATACGCAGTATTTT
CASSLYGRTDTQYF
>NA|TRBV30|TRBD1|TRBJ1-1
TGTGCCTGGAACAGGGGGAACACTGAAGCTTTCTTT
CAWNRGNTEAFF
>NA|TRBV9|NA|TRBJ2-1
TGTGCCAGCAGCGGAGCGGGACAGAGCTCCTACAATGAGCAGTTCTTC
CASSGAGQSSYNEQFF
>NA|TRBV28|TRBD2|TRBJ2-2
TGTGCCAGCAGTCCCTTAGCGGGAGGAACCGGGGAGCTGTTTTTT
CASSPLAGGTGELFF
>few|TRBV4-2|NA|TRBJ2-1
TGTGCCAGCAGCCAAGTAAGCAGCGAGCCCTACAATGAGCAGTTCTTC
CASSQVSSEPYNEQFF
>NA|TRBV27|NA|TRBJ1-5
TGTGCCAGCAGCCAACAGTATAGCAATCAGCCCCAGCATTTT
CASSQQYSNQPQHF
>NA|TRBV30|TRBD2|TRBJ2-1
TGTGCTCAGGACCGGGGACTAGTCAACAATGAGCAGTTCTTC
CAQDRGLVNNEQFF
>NA|TRBV29-1|NA|TRBJ2-6
TGCAGCGTTCATAGCATACAAAGTCGGGCCAACGTCCTGACTTTC
CSVHSIQSRANVLTF
>NA|TRBV7-2|TRBD2|TRBJ2-5
TGTGCCAGCAGCTTAGGCCCCTCTAGCGGACAAGAGACCCAGTACTTC
CASSLGPSSGQETQYF
>NA|TRBV27|NA|TRBJ2-7
TGTGCCAGCAGGTATCGCAGGGAAGGGAGCCTAAACTTC
CASRYRREGSLNF
>NA|TRBV7-2|TRBD2|TRBJ2-7
TGTGCCAGCAGCTACACGATCCCGGGACTAGCGGTCGCCTACGAGCAGTACTTC
CASSYTIPGLAVAYEQYF
>NA|TRBV6-5|NA|TRBJ2-5
TGTGCCAGCAGTTACTCGTGGGGGCGAGGGGGAGAGACCCAGTACTTC
CASSYSWGRGGETQYF
>NA|TRBV27|TRBD2|TRBJ2-7
TGTGCCAGCAGTTCAGGACTAGCGGGAATAGGAAGGCAGTACTTC
CASSSGLAGIGRQYF
>few|TRBV11-2|NA|TRBJ2-7
TGTGCCAGCAGCTTAGATCCGACATCGTACGAGCAGTACTTC
CASSLDPTSYEQYF
>NA|TRBV10-3|TRBD2|TRBJ2-7
TGTGCCATCAGGGGGGGACTAGCGGCTTCCTACGAGCAGTACTTC
CAIRGGLAASYEQYF
>NA|TRBV7-9|TRBD1|TRBJ2-4
TGTGCCAGCAGCTTAGGGGGCTACACAGGGGGAGAAGCCAAAAACATTCAGTACTTC
CASSLGGYTGGEAKNIQYF
>NA|TRBV5-4|NA|TRBJ1-2
TGTGCCAGCAGCTTGGGGGGGCCAGGATATGGCTACACCTTC
CASSLGGPGYGYTF
>once|TRBV28|TRBD1|TRBJ1-1
TGTGCCAGCAGCCGGACAGGGAGGGCTTACACTGAAGCTTTCTTT
CASSRTGRAYTEAFF
>NA|TRBV19|TRBD2|TRBJ2-7
TGTGCCAGTAGCCCGGGGACTAGCGGTACCTACGAGCAGTACTTC
CASSPGTSGTYEQYF
>once|TRBV6-5|TRBD2|TRBJ2-1
TGTGCCAGCAGTTATTGGGGGGGTTACGGCTACAATGAGCAGTTCTTC
CASSYWGGYGYNEQFF
>NA|TRBV7-9|NA|TRBJ2-7
TGTGCCAGCAGCCAAGATATCGGGAGTGGGGCCTACGAGCAGTACTTC
CASSQDIGSGAYEQYF
>NA|TRBV6-6|NA|TRBJ2-5
TGTGCCAGCAGTTACTCTCAAGAGACCCAGTACTTC
CASSYSQETQYF
>NA|TRBV6-1|TRBD2|TRBJ2-1
TGTGCCAGCAGTGGGCCAACTAGCGGGAGGCTGCGCCACAATGAGCAGTTCTTC
CASSGPTSGRLRHNEQFF
>NA|TRBV7-8|NA|TRBJ1-2
TGTGCCAGCAGCTTAGATACAGCGGCCGGCGGCTACACCTTC
CASSLDTAAGGYTF
>once|TRBV27|NA|TRBJ1-5
TGTGCCAGCAGTTTAGCAGGGCGGTGGAATCAGCCCCAGCATTTT
CASSLAGRWNQPQHF
>once|TRBV27|NA|TRBJ2-1
TGTGCCAGCAGTTACAGCTCCTACAATGAGCAGTTCTTC
CASSYSSYNEQFF
>NA|TRBV9|NA|TRBJ1-2
TGTGCCAGCAGCTCCCCCCGACGGGCCTTAAACTATGGCTACACCTTC
CASSSPRRALNYGYTF
>NA|TRBV2|NA|TRBJ1-4
TGTGCCAGCACCCGACAGAGGCGGGAAGAAAAACTGTTTTTT
CASTRQRREEKLFF
>few|TRBV18|NA|TRBJ1-1
TGTGCCAGCTCACAGGACACAGGGCAGAACACTGAAGCTTTCTTT
CASSQDTGQNTEAFF
>NA|TRBV4-2|NA|TRBJ2-5
TGTGCCAGCAGCCAAGAGAGGGTCGGTTCTGAGCAGTACTTC
CASSQERVGSEQYF
>NA|TRBV28|NA|TRBJ1-4
TGTGCCAGCAGTTTGGGGGGGATTGAAAAACTGTTTTTT
CASSLGGIEKLFF
>NA|TRBV11-2|TRBD1|TRBJ2-3
TGTGCCAGCAGCCTCAGGACAGGGGCGGATACGCAGTATTTT
CASSLRTGADTQYF
>NA|TRBV6-6|NA|TRBJ1-4
TGTGCCAGCAGTTACGGGAATGAAAAACTGTTTTTT
CASSYGNEKLFF
>once|TRBV5-4|TRBD2|TRBJ2-7
TGTGCCAGCAGCTCCGGAGGGGCTAGCGGGATCGGGTTCTACGAGCAGTACTTC
CASSSGGASGIGFYEQYF
>NA|TRBV28|TRBD2|TRBJ2-7
TGTGCCAGCAGTCAATTTAGCGGGAGGGTCTACGAGCAGTACTTC
CASSQFSGRVYEQYF
>NA|TRBV25-1|TRBD2|TRBJ2-1
TGTGCCAGCAGTGTAGCGGGACTAGAAACCGGCGAGCAGTTCTTC
CASSVAGLETGEQFF
>once|TRBV18|NA|TRBJ1-3
TGTGCCAGCTCACCACCGACAGCGAGCCCCTCTGGAAACACCATATATTTT
CASSPPTASPSGNTIYF
>NA|TRBV7-9|NA|TRBJ1-5
TGTGCCAGCAGCTGGGGAGGCAATCAGCCCCAGCATTTT
CASSWGGNQPQHF
>NA|TRBV21-1|NA|TRBJ2-1
TGTGCCAGCAGCAAAGAGACTAGCGGGAGTCGAAATGAGCAGTTCTTC
CASSKETSGSRNEQFF